These 22 T cell receptor beta chains came from one sample sequenced in a study of blood T cell repertoires in COVID-19. Assay used: immunoSEQ multiplex PCR; TCRdb lists only in-frame clones, some missing. The table lists roughly 200,000 clones, 80% to 90% of them singletons. Sequencing was carried out using peripheral blood. These receptors originate from a man between 60 and 70 years old with acute or convalescent COVID-19.

J is TRBJ2-7 and V is TRBV2; TRBD2 matches 9 bases. With V trimmed by 4 bases and J by 0 bases, 4 bases remained unmatched. The CDR3 has 15 amino acids. The germline V gene has CDR1 SNHLY and CDR2 FYNNEI. The CDR3 is CASSVLAGFSYEQYF. CDR3 coding DNA: TGTGCCAGCAGTGTGCTAGCGGGATTCTCCTACGAGCAGTACTTC.

V usage is TRBV11-3 and J usage is TRBJ1-6; possibly TRBD1 for D (5 bases). V shed 8 bases and J shed 16 bases, with 9 bases lying between them. The length of the CDR3 is 9 residues. Germline loops: CDR1 SGHNT, CDR2 YENEEA. The CDR3 loop is CASDGQLHF. Here the CDR3 DNA reads TGTGCCAGCGACGGACAACTCCACTTT.

With regard to this clone: Other DNA sequences in the sample encode the same CDR3. The chain is built from TRBV6-2 or TRBV6-3 and TRBJ2-1; 15 bases align to TRBD2. The CDR3 loop spans 16 amino acids. The V gene's germline CDR1 is MNHEY and CDR2 SVGEGT. Trimming took 0 bases from V and 9 from J; bases not matched to a gene: 3. CDR3 DNA: TGTGCCAGCAGTTACTCAGGACTAGCGGGAGGGGGTGAGCAGTTCTTC. Its protein is CASSYSGLAGGGEQFF.

The chain carries TRBV6-6 and TRBJ2-7; the match to TRBD1 covers 7 bases. Germline CDR1 MNHNY, CDR2 SVGAGI (reference sequence). Unmatched junction bases numbered 7, after V lost 5 bases and J lost 3 bases. This CDR3 has 14 residues. The CDR3 sequence is CASSRRDSGYEQYF. DNA for the CDR3: TGTGCCAGCAGTCGCCGGGACAGTGGCTACGAGCAGTACTTC.

The chain combines TRBV5-1 with TRBJ2-3; no definite D call. Trimming took off 0 bases at V and 4 bases at J, with 9 bases between the two ends. Germline values: CDR1 SGHRS, CDR2 YFSETQ. The CDR3 sequence is 14 residues long. The CDR3 region has the DNA TGCGCCAGCAGCTTGGCTTGGCCCTCAGATACGCAGTATTTT. It specifies CASSLAWPSDTQYF. Full variable domain (outside the CDR3, taken from reference TRBV5-1 and TRBJ2-3): KAGVTQTPRYLIKTRGQQVTLSCSPISGHRSVSWYQQTPGQGLQFLFEYFSETQRNKGNFPGRFSGRQFSNSRSEMNVSTLELGDSALYLCASSLAWPSDTQYFGPGTRLTVL.

V is TRBV2 and J is TRBJ2-5; TRBD1 matches at 12 bases. The trim removed 8 bases at V and 1 base at J, leaving 2 bases unmatched. CDR3 length: 14 residues. Germline CDR1 and CDR2: SNHLY and FYNNEI. In DNA, the CDR3 is TGTGCCAGCGGGACAGGGGGCATCCAAGAGACCCAGTACTTC. It translates to CASGTGGIQETQYF.

The chain combines TRBV9 with TRBJ2-1, with 11 bases aligning to TRBD2. The length of the CDR3 is 14 residues. After removal of 0 bases from V and 8 bases from J, the junction contained 1 base not matched to a gene. The germline CDR1 and CDR2 sequences are SGDLS and YYNGEE. CDR3 DNA sequence: TGTGCCAGCAGCGTAGGACTAGCGGGATATGAGCAGTTCTTC. It translates to CASSVGLAGYEQFF. Full variable domain (remainder filled in from reference TRBV9 and TRBJ2-1): DSGVTQTPKHLITATGQRVTLRCSPRSGDLSVYWYQQSLDQGLQFLIQYYNGEERAKGNILERFSAQQFPDLHSELNLSSLELGDSALYFCASSVGLAGYEQFFGPGTRLTVL.

The genes are TRBV19 and TRBJ1-1, with TRBD1 matching 8 bases. Per germline, CDR1 LNHDA and CDR2 SQIVND (reference sequence). This CDR3 has 15 residues. The trim removed 6 bases at V and 2 bases at J, leaving 8 bases unmatched. The CDR3, as DNA: TGTGCCAGTAGGGTAGCGACAGGGGAAAACACTGAAGCTTTCTTT. This encodes CASRVATGENTEAFF. The whole variable domain, filled in from reference TRBV19 and TRBJ1-1, reads DGGITQSPKYLFRKEGQNVTLSCEQNLNHDAMYWYRQDPGQGLRLIYYSQIVNDFQKGDIAEGYSVSREKKESFPLTVTSAQKNPTAFYLCASRVATGENTEAFFGQGTRLTVV.

This chain uses TRBV5-1 with TRBJ2-5, with a tentative D call TRBD2 (5 bases). The V and J ends lost 0 bases and 0 bases respectively, with 6 bases between them. Germline V CDR1 and CDR2: SGHRS, YFSETQ. The CDR3 contains 14 residues. The chain's CDR3 is CASSLAGNQETQYF. The CDR3 region has the DNA TGCGCCAGCAGCTTGGCGGGGAACCAAGAGACCCAGTACTTC.

V and J are TRBV2 and TRBJ1-5; D is undetermined. Looked up from germline, CDR1 is SNHLY and CDR2 is FYNNEI. The CDR3 totals 14 residues. The V end was cut by 4 bases, the J end by 7 bases, with 14 bases between. CDR3 sequence reads: CASSAAIGEQPQHF. The CDR3 DNA sequence: TGTGCCAGCAGTGCAGCAATCGGGGAACAGCCCCAGCATTTT.

CDR3 DNA sequence: TGTGCCAGCAGAAAGACTATCCTGCAGCCCCAGCATTTT. Translation: CASRKTILQPQHF. The chain couples TRBV28 to TRBJ1-5; D ambiguous. The CDR3 is 13 residues long. With 6 bases removed from V and 7 bases from J, the gap between germline ends came to 13 bases. Germline-derived CDR1 and CDR2 are MDHEN and SYDVKM.

V and J are TRBV10-1 and TRBJ2-1; D may be TRBD2 (6 bases). The V gene's germline CDR1 is WNHNN and CDR2 SYGVQD (reference sequence). V was pared by 3 bases and J by 4 bases, with 13 bases between. The CDR3 runs 15 residues. This chain's CDR3 is CASSDGTSQYNEQFF. In nucleotides, the CDR3 is TGCGCCAGCAGTGATGGGACTTCTCAATACAATGAGCAGTTCTTC.

This clone has only a few counts. This chain links TRBV5-1 with TRBJ1-1; 8 positions agree with TRBD1. Germline assignment: CDR1 SGHRS and CDR2 YFSETQ. This CDR3 is 13 amino acids long. With 4 bases clipped from V and 5 bases from J, the junction kept 4 bases outside the gene matches. DNA of the CDR3: TGCGCCAGCAGCACAGGGGGGGAGACTGAAGCTTTCTTT. Its translation: CASSTGGETEAFF.

This chain uses TRBV19 with TRBJ2-2, with D perhaps matching TRBD1 (6 bases). The CDR3 spans 16 residues. Germline-derived CDR1 and CDR2 are LNHDA and SQIVND (reference sequence). Trimming stripped 6 bases from V and 0 bases from J, with 14 bases between. In nucleotides, the CDR3 is TGTGCCAGTAGGGTTGGGGGACAATCGAACACCGGGGAGCTGTTTTTT. This encodes CASRVGGQSNTGELFF.

The chain combines TRBV5-1 with TRBJ2-6; 7 bases align to TRBD1. The CDR3 runs to 15 residues. Per the germline V gene, CDR1 is SGHRS and CDR2 is YFSETQ. Losses at the gene ends were 6 bases for V and 4 bases for J; bases not matched to a gene: 7. The CDR3 sequence is CASTLTGSGANVLTF. CDR3 nucleotide sequence: TGCGCCAGCACCCTGACAGGGTCAGGGGCCAACGTCCTGACTTTC.

This chain connects TRBV5-5 to TRBJ1-6, with 8 nucleotides matching TRBD1. Germline V gene data show CDR1 as SGHKS and CDR2 as YYEKEE (reference sequence). Trimming cost V 4 bases and J 7 bases; bases outside gene matches: 10. The CDR3 is 16 amino acids. The DNA for the CDR3 is TGTGCCAGCAGCGCGTCCGGGACAGGCCTCAATTCACCCCTCCACTTT. Protein: CASSASGTGLNSPLHF.

The chain joins TRBV10-3 to TRBJ2-2; D is possibly TRBD2 (5 bases). Germline loops: CDR1 ENHRY, CDR2 SYGVKD. With 11 bases removed from V and 1 base from J, the gap between germline ends came to 14 bases. The CDR3 sequence is 14 residues long. CDR3 DNA: TGTGCCGCCGGGGAGACACTGAACACCGGGGAGCTGTTTTTT. It is translated as CAAGETLNTGELFF.

Note on this clone: The sample carries other DNA sequences with the same CDR3. The chain combines TRBV19 with TRBJ2-7; 8 bases are shared with TRBD1. The germline V gene has CDR1 LNHDA and CDR2 SQIVND (reference sequence). This CDR3 contains 13 residues. Trimming cost V 2 bases and J 4 bases; bases outside gene matches: 1. The DNA for the CDR3 is TGTGCCAGTAGTATACAGGGGGCATACGAGCAGTACTTC. Amino acid sequence: CASSIQGAYEQYF.

The rearrangement links TRBV28 to TRBJ2-3; 11 bases are shared with TRBD2. This CDR3 comprises 17 residues. CDR1 MDHEN and CDR2 SYDVKM come from the germline V gene. The junction had 8 bases not matched to a gene; V was cut back by 1 base and J by 5 bases. The CDR3 region is CASSLSTSGSGVDTQYF. Here the CDR3 DNA reads TGTGCCAGCAGTTTATCCACTAGCGGGAGTGGGGTAGATACGCAGTATTTT.

The chain links TRBV9 to TRBJ1-2; 7 bases are a match to TRBD1. V gave up 4 bases and J gave up 7 bases; unmatched junction bases: 13. This CDR3 contains 15 residues. CDR1 is SGDLS, CDR2 YYNGEE, per germline. The CDR3 DNA reads TGTGCCAGCAGCACCCTACAGGGGACCAAACCTGGCTACACCTTC. This sequence encodes CASSTLQGTKPGYTF.

V is TRBV18 and J is TRBJ1-2; D is ambiguous. Germline V gene lookup returns CDR1 KGHSH and CDR2 LQKENI. The CDR3 covers 12 residues. Deletions cut 2 bases from V and 6 bases from J, with 7 bases between. The CDR3 nucleotides are TGTGCCAGCTCACCATACGGGGATGGCTACACCTTC. This translates into CASSPYGDGYTF. Using reference TRBV18 and TRBJ1-2 for the parts outside the CDR3, the full variable domain is NAGVMQNPRHLVRRRGQEARLRCSPMKGHSHVYWYRQLPEEGLKFMVYLQKENIIDESGMPKERFSAEFPKEGPSILRIQQVVRGDSAAYFCASSPYGDGYTFGSGTRLTVV.

The CDR3 DNA follows: TGCGCCAGCAGCTTGGGAGTTAACAATGAGCAGTTCTTC. Its protein is CASSLGVNNEQFF. The V gene is TRBV5-1, the J gene TRBJ2-1; the D is unclear. This CDR3 spans 13 amino acids. V dropped 0 bases and J dropped 5 bases, with 6 bases sitting between them. Per germline, CDR1 SGHRS and CDR2 YFSETQ.